Given below is one TCR beta chain in context. This specimen comes from a study of metastatic and nonmetastatic thyroid tumors. Study-level background: Malignant and benign thyroid patients had repertoires compared in peripheral blood and tumor or nodule tissue.

Using MiXCR, TCRdb re-called clones from the PCR reads. The repertoire includes just under 9,500 clones, about a third of them detected once, and around 16% sits in the top ten. All patients were treatment-naive before thyroid surgery. V lost 6 bases, J lost 4 bases, and 23 bases lay in between. This CDR3 is built from 16 residues. The germline V gene has CDR1 SGHRS and CDR2 YFSETQ. What was sequenced was adjacent normal tissue. This receptor was taken from a female donor with papillary thyroid cancer or a benign thyroid nodule (not recorded which). Some clones in this sample may be carry-over from other donors' samples. The genes are TRBV5-1 and TRBJ2-7, with D perhaps assigned TRBD1 or TRBD2 (5 bases each). CDR3: CASTRGQGTGLYEQYF. In DNA form, the CDR3 reads TGCGCCAGCACCCGTGGGCAGGGCACGGGGTTGTACGAGCAGTACTTC.